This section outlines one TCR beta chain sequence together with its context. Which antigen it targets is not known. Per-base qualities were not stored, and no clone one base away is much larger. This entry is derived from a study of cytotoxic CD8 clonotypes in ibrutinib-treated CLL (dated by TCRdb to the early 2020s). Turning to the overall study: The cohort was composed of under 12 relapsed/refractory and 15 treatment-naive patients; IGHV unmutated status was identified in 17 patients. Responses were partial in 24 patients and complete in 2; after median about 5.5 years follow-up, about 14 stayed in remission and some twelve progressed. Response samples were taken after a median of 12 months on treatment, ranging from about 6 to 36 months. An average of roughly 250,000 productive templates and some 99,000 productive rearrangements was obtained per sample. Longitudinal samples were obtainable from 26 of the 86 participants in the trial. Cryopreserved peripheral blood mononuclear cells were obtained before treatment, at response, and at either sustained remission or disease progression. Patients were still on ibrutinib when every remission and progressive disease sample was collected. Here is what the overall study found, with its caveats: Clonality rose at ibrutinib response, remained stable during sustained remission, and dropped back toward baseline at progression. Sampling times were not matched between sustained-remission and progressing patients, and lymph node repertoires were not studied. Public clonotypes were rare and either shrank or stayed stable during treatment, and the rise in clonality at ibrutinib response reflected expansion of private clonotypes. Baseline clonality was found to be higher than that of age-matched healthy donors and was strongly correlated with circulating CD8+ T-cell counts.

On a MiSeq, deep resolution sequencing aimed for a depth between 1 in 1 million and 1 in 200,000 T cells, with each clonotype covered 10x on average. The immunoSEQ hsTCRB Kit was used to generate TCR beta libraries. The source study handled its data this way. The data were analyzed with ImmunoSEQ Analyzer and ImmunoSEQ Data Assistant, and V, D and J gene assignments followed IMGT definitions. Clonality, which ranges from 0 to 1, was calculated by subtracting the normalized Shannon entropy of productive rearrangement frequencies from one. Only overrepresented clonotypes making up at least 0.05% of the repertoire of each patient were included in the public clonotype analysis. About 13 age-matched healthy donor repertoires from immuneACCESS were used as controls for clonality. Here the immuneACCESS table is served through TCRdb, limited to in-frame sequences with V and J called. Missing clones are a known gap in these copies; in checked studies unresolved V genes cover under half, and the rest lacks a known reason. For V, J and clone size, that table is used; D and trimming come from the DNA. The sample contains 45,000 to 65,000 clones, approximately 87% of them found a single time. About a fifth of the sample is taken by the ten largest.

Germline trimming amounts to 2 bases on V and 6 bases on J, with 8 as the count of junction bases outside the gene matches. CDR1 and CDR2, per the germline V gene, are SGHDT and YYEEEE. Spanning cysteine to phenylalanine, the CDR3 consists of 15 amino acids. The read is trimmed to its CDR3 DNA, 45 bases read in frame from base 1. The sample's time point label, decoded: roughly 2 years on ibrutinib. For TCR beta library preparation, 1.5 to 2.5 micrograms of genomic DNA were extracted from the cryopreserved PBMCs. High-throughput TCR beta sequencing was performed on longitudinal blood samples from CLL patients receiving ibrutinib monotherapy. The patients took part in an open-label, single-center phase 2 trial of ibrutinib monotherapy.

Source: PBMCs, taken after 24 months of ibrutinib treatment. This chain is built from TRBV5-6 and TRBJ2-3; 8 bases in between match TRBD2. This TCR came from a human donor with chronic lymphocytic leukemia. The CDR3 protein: CASSFWIAGTDTQYF. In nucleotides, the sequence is TGTGCCAGCAGCTTTTGGATAGCGGGAACGGATACGCAGTATTTT.